This T cell receptor beta chain was recovered during a study of blood T cells in healthy people across ages. Deletions cut 8 bases from V and 7 bases from J, with 12 bases between. CDR3 length equals 13 residues. Next came a second PCR, run for about 6 to 12 cycles, which used a sample-barcoded 5' primer along with a J-beta primer mix. From the 5' RACE reads, TCRdb called clonotypes with MiXCR, one entry per CDR3 protein. The sample contains some 800,000 distinct CDR3 sequences, more than 20% of which appear only once. This clonotype was picked up a small number of times. These data also formed part of another study, on T cells of mothers and their children.

The chain links TRBV12-3 or TRBV12-4 to TRBJ1-6; no definite D call. Material for sequencing was blood. This clonotype originated in a boy aged 5 to 17 in good health. CDR3: CASLGPANSPLHF. DNA for the CDR3: TGTGCCAGCCTCGGACCGGCCAATTCACCCCTCCACTTT.